The 12 T cell receptor beta chains below come from one sample, sequenced in a study of OX40 agonist ivuxolimab in advanced cancers. Clones were sequenced by immunoSEQ multiplex PCR, and TCRdb holds only the in-frame ones, with some missing. The table has about 93,000 clones, 94% seen once. The source material was CD4+ or CD8+ T cells sorted from blood, sampled in a trial of the OX40 agonist ivuxolimab. The receptors originated from an adult with an advanced solid tumor such as melanoma, head and neck, liver or kidney cancer.

The CDR3 reads CASSVGRDSPLHF. As DNA, the CDR3 is TGTGCCAGCAGCGTGGGTCGGGATTCACCCCTCCACTTT. The gene calls are TRBV6-7 and TRBJ1-6, with D uncertain. TRBV6-7 is an ORF, with its function uncertain. The germline V and J ends were trimmed by 6 bases and 8 bases, with 11 bases remaining between them. This CDR3 contains 13 residues.

The chain carries TRBV27 and TRBJ2-5; 10 bases align to TRBD2. Germline V CDR1 and CDR2: MNHEY, SMNVEV (reference sequence). V shed 8 bases and J 4 bases; nucleotides not matched to a gene: 10. The CDR3 length is 15 residues. CDR3 amino acids: CASRSAGGRVETQYF. CDR3 coding DNA: TGTGCCAGCCGTTCAGCGGGGGGGCGTGTAGAGACCCAGTACTTC.

This chain uses TRBV6-6 with TRBJ1-5; no clear D gene. The CDR3 is 15 amino acids. CDR1 and CDR2 from the germline V gene are MNHNY and SVGAGI (reference sequence). Trimming took 0 bases from V and 6 from J, leaving 12 bases between them. CDR3 protein: CASSYSAGGGQPQHF. CDR3 nucleotides: TGTGCCAGCAGTTACTCGGCAGGCGGCGGTCAGCCCCAGCATTTT.

CDR3 in DNA: TGTGCCAGCAGTTACGGGACTAGTAATGAGCAGTTCTTC. This encodes CASSYGTSNEQFF. This chain joins TRBV27 and TRBJ2-1; 8 bases are a match to TRBD2. The junction had 3 bases not matched to a gene; V was cut back by 4 bases and J by 7 bases. The CDR3 has 13 amino acids. Germline V CDR1 and CDR2: MNHEY, SMNVEV (reference sequence).

The V call is TRBV27, the J call TRBJ2-7; TRBD1 aligns across 8 bases. The germline V gene has CDR1 MNHEY and CDR2 SMNVEV (reference sequence). The trim removed 4 bases at V and 3 bases at J, leaving 8 bases unmatched. This CDR3 is built from 15 residues. As DNA, the CDR3 is TGTGCCAGCAGTTCCGATCAGGGGGCGGACTACGAGCAGTACTTC. It encodes CASSSDQGADYEQYF.

The chain employs TRBV19 and TRBJ2-7; D possibly corresponds to TRBD1 (7 bases). The CDR3 sequence is 13 residues long. Trimming cost V 2 bases and J 3 bases, with 8 bases left between them. The germline V gene has CDR1 LNHDA and CDR2 SQIVND (reference sequence). The CDR3 DNA reads as TGTGCCAGTAGTATACAGGGGGGCTACGAGCAGTACTTC. Encoded protein: CASSIQGGYEQYF.

This chain uses TRBV27 with TRBJ2-3; 10 bases match TRBD2. This CDR3 is built from 13 residues. J lost 15 bases, V lost 8 bases, and 14 bases had no gene match. The germline gives CDR1 MNHEY, CDR2 SMNVEV (reference sequence). The CDR3 region has the DNA TGTGCCAGCCGACATACGAGCGGGAGGGCAAGTTATTTT. Protein product: CASRHTSGRASYF.

The chain couples TRBV6-1 to TRBJ2-7; 8 nucleotides align to TRBD1. After removal of 1 base from V and 6 bases from J, the junction contained 2 bases not matched to a gene. The CDR3 extends over 13 amino acids. Germline CDR1 MNHNS, CDR2 SASEGT. The CDR3 spells CASSEGQGREQYF. Written as DNA, the CDR3 is TGTGCCAGCAGTGAAGGACAGGGGCGCGAGCAGTACTTC.

V and J are TRBV27 and TRBJ2-7, with 7 positions matching TRBD1. The trim removed 1 base at V and 2 bases at J, leaving 8 bases unmatched. The CDR3 is 16 residues long. CDR1 is MNHEY, CDR2 SMNVEV, per germline (reference sequence). The DNA of the CDR3 is TGTGCCAGCAGTTTATTTCCCTCCGGGACAGCCTACGAGCAGTACTTC. The encoded protein is CASSLFPSGTAYEQYF.

The rearrangement links TRBV27 to TRBJ1-2; D ambiguous. CDR1 is MNHEY and CDR2 is SMNVEV in the germline V gene (reference sequence). Trimming left V 0 bases short and J 0 bases short, with 11 bases between. The CDR3 loop spans 16 amino acids. The DNA of the CDR3 is TGTGCCAGCAGTTTATCGGTACGGATCCCTAACTATGGCTACACCTTC. Its translation is CASSLSVRIPNYGYTF.

The chain has TRBV6-5 and TRBJ1-2; D not resolved. Deletions cut 4 bases from V and 6 bases from J, with 6 bases between. This CDR3 comprises 11 residues. Germline V lookup: CDR1 MNHEY, CDR2 SVGAGI. The DNA for the CDR3 is TGTGCCAGCAGTTTCGGGGATGGCTACACCTTC. It translates to CASSFGDGYTF.

The V gene is TRBV5-1, the J gene TRBJ2-7; 10 bases are a match to TRBD2. CDR3 length: 14 amino acids. CDR1 is SGHRS, CDR2 YFSETQ, per germline. V dropped 1 base and J dropped 6; count of bases not matched to a gene: 4. The CDR3 DNA reads as TGCGCCAGCAGCTTGCCTAGCGGGAGATCCGAGCAGTACTTC. Residues: CASSLPSGRSEQYF.